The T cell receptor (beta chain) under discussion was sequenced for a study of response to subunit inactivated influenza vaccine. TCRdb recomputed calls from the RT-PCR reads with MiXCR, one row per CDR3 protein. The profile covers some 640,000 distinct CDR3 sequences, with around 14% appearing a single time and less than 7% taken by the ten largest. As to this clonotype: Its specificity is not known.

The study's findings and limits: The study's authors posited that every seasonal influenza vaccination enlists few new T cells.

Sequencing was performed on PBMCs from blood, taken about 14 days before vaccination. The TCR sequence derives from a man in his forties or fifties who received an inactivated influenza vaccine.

The DNA for the CDR3 is TGTGCCAGCAGCTTAGGCCGGACAGGGGGTGACTACACCGGGGAGCTGTTTTTT. This codes for CASSLGRTGGDYTGELFF. This chain connects TRBV13 to TRBJ2-2; 10 nucleotides align to TRBD1. This CDR3 spans 18 amino acids. CDR1 is PRHDT, CDR2 FYEKMQ, per germline (reference sequence). Unmatched junction bases numbered 7, after V lost 0 bases and J lost 3 bases.